Each of the 10 T cell receptor beta chains below was sequenced from the same sample in a study of human T cells and chemical hapten exposure. TCRdb passed the RACE reads through MiXCR, listing each CDR3 protein once. The sample has about 360,000 distinct CDR3 sequences, roughly 4.8% seen once; the top ten hold 2% to 2.5%. Time point given: patch test 1, 2 weeks after DPC sensitization. Treatment meaning: therapeutic diphenylcyclopropenone sensitization with weekly scalp DPC. The sequencing used whole blood, collected in connection with sensitization to the hapten diphenylcyclopropenone (DPC). These receptors all stem from a woman in her 50s with alopecia areata. Some clones in this sample may be carry-over from other donors' samples.

This clonotype was counted ten times or more. The chain combines TRBV24-1 with TRBJ2-1; D is unclear. Germline CDR1 KGHDR, CDR2 SFDVKD. V gave up 4 bases and J gave up 8 bases, with 8 bases separating them. The length of the CDR3 is 12 residues. The CDR3 DNA is TGTGCCACCAGTGACGACCCCTATGAGCAGTTCTTC. Translating it yields CATSDDPYEQFF.

This clonotype was observed at least ten times. The chain has TRBV12-3 or TRBV12-4 and TRBJ1-3; the D gene is possibly TRBD1 (5 bases). V gave up 6 bases and J gave up 2 bases, with 14 bases separating them. The CDR3 is 15 amino acids. The CDR3, as DNA: TGTGCCAGCAGCATTCCCGGGGGGGCTGGAAACACCATATATTTT. This codes for CASSIPGGAGNTIYF.

This clonotype came up many times. The chain has TRBV20-1 and TRBJ2-1; maybe TRBD2 (7 bases). V was pared by 4 bases and J by 5 bases, with 12 bases between. The V gene's germline CDR1 is DFQATT and CDR2 SNEGSKA (reference sequence). The CDR3 is 13 amino acids. The DNA of the CDR3 is TGCAGTGCTAATCGCGGGGGCCACAATGAGCAGTTCTTC. Its translation: CSANRGGHNEQFF.

A note on this clonotype: A read error may be the cause here, since a much bigger clone is one base away. The gene calls are TRBV5-1 and TRBJ1-1; TRBD1 matches at 9 bases. From germline, CDR1 is SGHRS and CDR2 YFSETQ. The CDR3 is made up of 15 amino acids. V lost 4 bases to trimming and J lost 5 bases; unmatched junction nucleotides: 9. DNA of the CDR3: TGCGCCAGCAGCATGCAGGGACAGGGAAAGACTGAAGCTTTCTTT. Translated: CASSMQGQGKTEAFF.

This chain joins TRBV4-1 and TRBJ1-5, with D tentatively TRBD1 (6 bases). Trimming took off 0 bases at V and 0 bases at J, with 9 bases between the two ends. The CDR3 contains 16 residues. The germline gives CDR1 MGHRA, CDR2 YSYEKL. The CDR3 bases are TGCGCCAGCAGCCAAGAGGGACACCATAGCAATCAGCCCCAGCATTTT. It encodes CASSQEGHHSNQPQHF.

The chain carries TRBV6-2 or TRBV6-3 and TRBJ2-3; D remains ambiguous. Germline V gene lookup returns CDR1 MNHEY and CDR2 SVGEGT. CDR3 length: 16 amino acids. Trimming took off 0 bases at V and 7 bases at J, with 17 bases between the two ends. In nucleotides, the CDR3 is TGTGCCAGCAGTTACTCAATCCTCCAGCTAAGGCATACGCAGTATTTT. It specifies CASSYSILQLRHTQYF.

This clonotype was detected only a few times. The chain recombines TRBV6-6 with TRBJ1-6; D gene unclear. The V end was cut by 2 bases, the J end by 7 bases, with 9 bases between. This CDR3 contains 14 residues. CDR1 and CDR2 from the germline V gene are MNHNY and SVGAGI (reference sequence). CDR3 sequence: CASSYQGFNSPLHF. As DNA, the CDR3 is TGTGCCAGCAGTTACCAAGGGTTCAATTCACCCCTCCACTTT.

This clonotype was counted at least ten times. J is TRBJ1-2 and V is TRBV15, with D perhaps TRBD1 (6 bases). The CDR3 is 14 residues long. The V gene lost 6 bases and the J gene lost 3 bases, with 14 bases spanning the gap. In germline, CDR1 is LNHNV, CDR2 YYDKDF (reference sequence). CDR3 amino acids: CATSPDSLYYGYTF. The DNA for the CDR3 is TGTGCCACCAGTCCGGACAGTTTATACTATGGCTACACCTTC.

V and J are TRBV4-1 and TRBJ2-6; 9 nucleotides align to TRBD1. This CDR3 is built from 19 residues. CDR1 is MGHRA, CDR2 YSYEKL, per germline. V lost 4 bases to trimming and J lost 0 bases; unmatched junction nucleotides: 10. CDR3 coding DNA: TGCGCCAGCAGCCCTCTCTTGGGACAGGGACTCTCTGGGGCCAACGTCCTGACTTTC. Protein sequence: CASSPLLGQGLSGANVLTF.

In its sample, this clonotype was seen many times. The chain carries TRBV4-2 and TRBJ1-5; D is ambiguous. V lost 0 bases, J lost 7 bases, and 7 bases lay in between. The CDR3 loop spans 13 amino acids. From germline, CDR1 is LGHNA and CDR2 YNFKEQ. CDR3 sequence (DNA): TGTGCCAGCAGCCAAGATCCGGGCCAGCCCCAGCATTTT. This codes for CASSQDPGQPQHF.